These 6 T cell receptor beta chains originate from one sample sequenced in a study of blood T cells in healthy people across ages. A second PCR of roughly 6 to 12 cycles used a sample-barcoded 5' primer and a J-beta primer mix. TCRdb re-derived calls from the 5' RACE reads in MiXCR, one entry per CDR3 protein. Found here are 1.5 million to 2 million distinct CDR3 sequences, approximately 50% of them singletons; the top ten hold around 2.1%. The sequenced material came from blood. These receptors all stem from a woman between 40 and 55 years old in good health.

This chain joins TRBV3-1 and TRBJ2-4, with D possibly being TRBD2 (5 bases). Germline-derived CDR1 and CDR2 are LGHDT and YNNKEL (reference sequence). The CDR3 is 16 amino acids. Trimming removed 3 bases at V and 3 bases at J, with 15 bases between. The DNA of the CDR3 is TGTGCCAGCAGCCATAGGCCCGGAGGTAGCAAAAACATTCAGTACTTC. This gives the protein CASSHRPGGSKNIQYF. Looking up the rest from reference TRBV3-1 and TRBJ2-4 gives the full variable domain: DTAVSQTPKYLVTQMGNDKSIKCEQNLGHDTMYWYKQDSKKFLKIMFSYNNKELIINETVPNRFSPKSPDKAHLNLHINSLELGDSAVYFCASSHRPGGSKNIQYFGAGTRLSVL.

This clonotype was observed a handful of times. The genes are TRBV11-2 and TRBJ2-3, with 14 nucleotides matching TRBD2. This CDR3 has 17 residues. V lost 5 bases to trimming and J lost 4 bases; unmatched junction nucleotides: 8. The germline CDR1 and CDR2 sequences are SGHAT and FQNNGV. The CDR3 region is CASSLGTSGGFADTQYF. In DNA, the CDR3 is TGTGCCAGCAGCCTCGGGACTAGCGGGGGTTTTGCAGATACGCAGTATTTT.

This rearrangement joins TRBV6-1 to TRBJ1-2, with D unclear. Germline V gene data show CDR1 as MNHNS and CDR2 as SASEGT. This CDR3 contains 14 residues. The ends were cut back, 2 bases at V and 3 bases at J, with 10 bases in the middle. Here the CDR3 DNA reads TGTGCCAGCAGTGAACCGGGTAGGGACTATGGCTACACCTTC. It translates to CASSEPGRDYGYTF.

This chain joins TRBV14 and TRBJ2-5; no clear D gene. The CDR3 has 13 residues. The V end was cut by 2 bases, the J end by 4 bases, with 8 bases between. CDR1 and CDR2 from the germline V gene are SGHDN and FVKESK. In DNA, the CDR3 is TGTGCCAGCAGCCAATTCGTCCGAGAGACCCAGTACTTC. It translates to CASSQFVRETQYF.

Only a few counts were recorded for this clonotype. V is TRBV10-3 and J is TRBJ2-1, with D unclear. V lost 4 bases and J lost 8, with 15 bases in between. CDR3 size: 14 residues. Germline assignment: CDR1 ENHRY and CDR2 SYGVKD. The CDR3 is CAISGGPLTDEQFF. The CDR3 DNA follows: TGTGCCATCAGTGGGGGTCCGTTGACGGATGAGCAGTTCTTC.

This sequence joins TRBV20-1 and TRBJ2-5, with 8 bases that match TRBD1. The germline gives CDR1 DFQATT, CDR2 SNEGSKA (reference sequence). The V gene end was trimmed by 6 bases and the J gene end by 3 bases; junction bases not matched to a gene: 9. This CDR3 has 14 amino acids. CDR3: CSADPWTGKETQYF. CDR3 nucleotides: TGCAGTGCCGACCCCTGGACAGGGAAAGAGACCCAGTACTTC.